Following are 31 T cell receptor beta chains from one sample sequenced in a study of identical twins. TCRdb redid the calling of the 5' RACE reads with MiXCR, one entry per CDR3 protein. The sample carries hundreds of thousands of distinct CDR3 sequences, roughly 18% recorded once. These data are also associated with another study on T cells expressing NK-cell markers.

The sequencing input was PBMCs. These receptors originate from a woman under 30 in good health.

This clonotype was recorded at least ten times. The V and J genes are TRBV12-3 or TRBV12-4 and TRBJ1-3, with no clear D. This CDR3 contains 15 residues. Trimming shortened V by 6 bases and J by 2 bases, and 14 bases separated the two germline ends. CDR3 nucleotide sequence: TGTGCCAGCAGCAAACAAATGGCGCCTGGAAACACCATATATTTT. It specifies CASSKQMAPGNTIYF.

The chain couples TRBV29-1 to TRBJ2-7; TRBD2 agrees at 9 bases. Trimming cost V 0 bases and J 2 bases; bases outside gene matches: 11. CDR1 and CDR2 (germline): SQVTM, ANQGSEA. This CDR3 is 17 amino acids long. The CDR3 protein is CSVEDPSLAGVPYEQYF. DNA of the CDR3: TGCAGCGTTGAAGACCCTTCCTTAGCGGGGGTACCCTACGAGCAGTACTTC.

This clonotype has more than one count but fewer than ten. The chain links TRBV5-1 to TRBJ2-4; D perhaps matches TRBD2 (5 bases). V shed 6 bases and J shed 9 bases, with 19 bases lying between them. Germline CDR1 and CDR2: SGHRS and YFSETQ. The length of the CDR3 is 14 residues. The CDR3 DNA reads as TGCGCCAGCATTAGTACTCCGGAAGGAGGCATTCAGTACTTC. Residues: CASISTPEGGIQYF.

This clonotype has more than one count but fewer than ten. The chain links TRBV29-1 to TRBJ1-1, with D hard to call. V was cut by 0 bases and J by 0 bases, with 2 bases left in between. The V gene's germline CDR1 is SQVTM and CDR2 ANQGSEA. This CDR3 region has 12 residues. The DNA of the CDR3 is TGCAGCGTTGAAGAAATGAACACTGAAGCTTTCTTT. Translated, it gives CSVEEMNTEAFF.

Only a few counts were recorded for this clonotype. The chain has TRBV7-3 and TRBJ2-1; D is perhaps TRBD1 or TRBD2 (5 bases each). Germline CDR1 SGHTA, CDR2 FQGTGA. V lost 5 bases and J lost 8, with 13 bases in between. The CDR3 loop spans 13 amino acids. The CDR3 sequence is CASSRGAIHEQFF. Here the CDR3 DNA reads TGTGCCAGCAGCAGAGGGGCCATCCATGAGCAGTTCTTC. Drawing the rest from reference TRBV7-3 and TRBJ2-1, the complete variable domain is GAGVSQTPSNKVTEKGKYVELRCDPISGHTALYWYRQSLGQGPEFLIYFQGTGAADDSGLPNDRFFAVRPEGSVSTLKIQRTERGDSAVYLCASSRGAIHEQFFGPGTRLTVL.

This sequence joins TRBV12-3 or TRBV12-4 and TRBJ2-7, with D perhaps matching TRBD1 or TRBD2 (5 bases each). The CDR3 sequence is 15 residues long. Deletions cut 6 bases from V and 0 bases from J, with 15 bases between. The CDR3 reads CASRSGTTSSYEQYF. The CDR3 DNA reads TGTGCCAGCAGGTCCGGGACCACCAGCTCCTACGAGCAGTACTTC.

This clonotype was seen a few times. This chain connects TRBV10-3 to TRBJ2-5; TRBD1 aligns across 10 bases. V was pared by 4 bases and J by 3 bases, with 2 bases of the junction left unmatched. CDR3 size: 14 residues. Germline CDR1 reads ENHRY; CDR2 reads SYGVKD. The DNA for the CDR3 is TGTGCCATCAGTGCGACAGGGGGCGAAGAGACCCAGTACTTC. It yields the protein CAISATGGEETQYF.

The chain couples TRBV11-2 to TRBJ1-2, with unresolved D. Germline V lookup: CDR1 SGHAT, CDR2 FQNNGV. The CDR3 sequence is 12 residues long. V lost 4 bases, J lost 8 bases, and 11 bases lay in between. This CDR3 reads CASSSESEGYTF. For the CDR3, the DNA is TGTGCCAGCAGCTCAGAATCGGAGGGCTACACCTTC.

There are a few counts of this clonotype. This chain uses TRBV3-1 with TRBJ2-2, with D possibly TRBD2 on 6 matching bases. The CDR3 consists of 15 residues. Trimming removed 6 bases at V and 1 base at J, with 12 bases between. Per germline, CDR1 LGHDT and CDR2 YNNKEL (reference sequence). As DNA, the CDR3 is TGTGCCAGCAGGAGGAGGGAGGTGAACACCGGGGAGCTGTTTTTT. Translated: CASRRREVNTGELFF.

This clonotype was found a few times. The chain combines TRBV2 with TRBJ1-2; unclear D gene. This CDR3 spans 12 amino acids. V lost 9 bases and J lost 6, with 14 bases in between. CDR1 is SNHLY, CDR2 FYNNEI, per germline. The chain's CDR3 is CASVSTRDGYTF. As DNA, the CDR3 is TGTGCCAGTGTATCAACTAGGGATGGCTACACCTTC.

V and J are TRBV6-5 and TRBJ2-5; D might be TRBD2 (5 bases). Germline CDR1 and CDR2: MNHEY and SVGAGI. V was pared by 0 bases and J by 2 bases, with 13 bases between. The CDR3 extends over 16 amino acids. CDR3 coding DNA: TGTGCCAGCAGTTACTCCCCGGATGGGGAGCAAGAGACCCAGTACTTC. Translated: CASSYSPDGEQETQYF.

The V call is TRBV7-3, the J call TRBJ2-1, with 10 positions matching TRBD2. The junction had 8 bases not matched to a gene; V was cut back by 3 bases and J by 9 bases. Germline V gene data show CDR1 as SGHTA and CDR2 as FQGTGA. The CDR3 totals 15 residues. The CDR3 region is CASSFSGGASSEQFF. The CDR3 DNA is TGTGCCAGCAGCTTCAGCGGGGGGGCATCGAGTGAGCAGTTCTTC. Complete variable domain (other parts from reference TRBV7-3 and TRBJ2-1): GAGVSQTPSNKVTEKGKYVELRCDPISGHTALYWYRQSLGQGPEFLIYFQGTGAADDSGLPNDRFFAVRPEGSVSTLKIQRTERGDSAVYLCASSFSGGASSEQFFGPGTRLTVL.

This clonotype appeared a few times. The chain employs TRBV20-1 and TRBJ2-1; D is perhaps TRBD1 or TRBD2 (6 bases each). The V end was cut by 5 bases, the J end by 7 bases, with 18 bases between. CDR1 is DFQATT, CDR2 SNEGSKA, per germline (reference sequence). The CDR3 covers 14 residues. The CDR3 DNA is TGCAGTGCTCAGGGGCCGGGGGCGAGAAATGAGCAGTTCTTC. This encodes CSAQGPGARNEQFF.

As regards this clonotype: This may stem from a read error, because a much larger clone lies one nucleotide away. J is TRBJ2-5 and V is TRBV4-1, with D uncertain. The CDR3 has 17 residues. CDR1 and CDR2 (germline): MGHRA, YSYEKL. V lost 0 bases, J lost 5 bases, and 19 bases lay in between. CDR3 nucleotide sequence: TGCGCCAGCAGCCAAGATGAAATGGCGGTAGGGATGGAGACCCAGTACTTC. This sequence encodes CASSQDEMAVGMETQYF.

This chain connects TRBV7-2 to TRBJ2-1; TRBD2 aligns across 7 bases. V lost 5 bases to trimming and J lost 0 bases; unmatched junction nucleotides: 7. The CDR3 totals 16 residues. The germline V gene has CDR1 SGHTA and CDR2 FQGNSA. The chain's CDR3 is CASSKSGAGSYNEQFF. DNA for the CDR3: TGTGCCAGCAGCAAAAGCGGGGCAGGCTCCTACAATGAGCAGTTCTTC.

This clonotype was seen ten or more times. This chain uses TRBV12-3 or TRBV12-4 with TRBJ2-7, with TRBD1 identical over 8 bases. Trimming cost V 5 bases and J 5 bases; bases outside gene matches: 5. CDR3 length: 13 residues. This CDR3 is CASSPPQGDEQYF. The CDR3 DNA reads as TGTGCCAGCAGTCCCCCACAGGGGGACGAGCAGTACTTC.

V usage is TRBV12-3 or TRBV12-4 and J usage is TRBJ1-5; 8 bases fit TRBD1. V lost 5 bases and J lost 4; bases outside the gene matches: 4. The CDR3 is 14 amino acids. CDR3 DNA: TGTGCCAGCAGTCAGGGGGCGCTTAATCAGCCCCAGCATTTT. It translates to CASSQGALNQPQHF.

This clonotype appeared many times. The rearrangement uses TRBV5-1 and TRBJ2-1; no reliable D call. Germline-derived CDR1 and CDR2 are SGHRS and YFSETQ. Deletions cut 4 bases from V and 2 bases from J, with 10 bases between. The CDR3 loop spans 14 amino acids. In DNA, the CDR3 is TGCGCCAGCAGCAGGGCTTCCACCTACAATGAGCAGTTCTTC. It translates to CASSRASTYNEQFF.

As DNA, the CDR3 is TGTGCCAGCAGTTACTCGCCGGGACTAGCGGGAGAGTCGCGGTTCTTC. Residues: CASSYSPGLAGESRFF. V is TRBV6-2 or TRBV6-3 and J is TRBJ2-1; TRBD2 agrees at 14 bases. Germline CDR1 and CDR2: MNHEY and SVGEGT. The J segment lost 15 bases and the V segment lost 0 bases, leaving 10 bases of the junction unmatched. This CDR3 has 16 amino acids.

This clonotype has a count of ten or more. The chain has TRBV4-3 and TRBJ2-3; D uncertain. V was shortened by 1 base and J by 6 bases, with 14 bases between the two germline ends. The CDR3 length is 15 residues. Looked up from germline, CDR1 is LGHNA and CDR2 is YSLEER. CDR3 protein: CASSQAYLSEDTQYF. In nucleotides, the CDR3 is TGCGCCAGCAGCCAAGCCTATCTTTCAGAGGATACGCAGTATTTT.

This clonotype was counted a few times. The chain is built from TRBV18 and TRBJ2-1; no reliable D call. The CDR3 extends over 12 amino acids. V was cut by 3 bases and J by 14 bases, with 14 bases left in between. In germline, CDR1 is KGHSH, CDR2 LQKENI. CDR3 protein: CASSPRIRVEFF. The CDR3 nucleotides read TGTGCCAGCTCACCCAGGATAAGGGTTGAGTTCTTC.

The rearrangement uses TRBV6-5 and TRBJ2-1; the match to TRBD1 covers 11 bases. CDR1 MNHEY and CDR2 SVGAGI come from the germline V gene. V shed 2 bases, J shed 9 bases, and the junction held 6 bases outside the gene matches. The CDR3 loop spans 15 amino acids. The CDR3 DNA reads as TGTGCCAGCAGTTACCTACGGACAGGGGGCAGTGAGCAGTTCTTC. This encodes CASSYLRTGGSEQFF.

This clonotype was recorded a few times. The CDR3, as DNA: TGTGCCACCAGCAGAGTTGCGGGAGGAAACACCGGGGAGCTGTTTTTT. It codes for CATSRVAGGNTGELFF. This chain joins TRBV15 and TRBJ2-2; TRBD2 matches at 8 bases. The CDR3 is 16 residues long. V gave up 1 base and J gave up 2 bases; unmatched junction bases: 3. Germline CDR1 LNHNV, CDR2 YYDKDF (reference sequence).

The chain uses TRBV28 and TRBJ2-1; TRBD2 agrees at 10 bases. Germline trimming cut 5 bases from V and 7 bases from J; bases unmatched to any gene: 8. Germline V gene sequence: CDR1 MDHEN, CDR2 SYDVKM. The CDR3 has 15 residues. This CDR3 reads CASSKAGGPGNEQFF. The CDR3 bases are TGTGCCAGCAGTAAAGCGGGGGGGCCGGGTAATGAGCAGTTCTTC.

There are a few counts of this clonotype. V and J are TRBV20-1 and TRBJ2-3; TRBD1 might be the D (6 bases). Germline CDR1 reads DFQATT; CDR2 reads SNEGSKA (reference sequence). Trimming stripped 0 bases from V and 1 base from J, with 11 bases between. The CDR3 contains 15 residues. Written as DNA, the CDR3 is TGCAGTGCTAGAGACCGTGGGGGCGGCACAGATACGCAGTATTTT. It specifies CSARDRGGGTDTQYF.

This sequence joins TRBV27 and TRBJ2-7; 13 nucleotides match TRBD2. The CDR3 extends over 16 amino acids. In germline, CDR1 is MNHEY, CDR2 SMNVEV (reference sequence). J lost 4 bases, V lost 2 bases, and 5 bases had no gene match. DNA of the CDR3: TGTGCCAGCAGTTTACGTAGACTAGCGGGAGGTTACGAGCAGTACTTC. Protein product: CASSLRRLAGGYEQYF.

J is TRBJ2-6 and V is TRBV4-3; D may be TRBD1 (5 bases). The CDR3 has 17 amino acids. Germline V gene data show CDR1 as LGHNA and CDR2 as YSLEER. Trimming cost V 1 base and J 0 bases, with 10 bases left between them. The CDR3 reads CASSQAGQPSGANVLTF. CDR3 nucleotides: TGCGCCAGCAGCCAAGCTGGACAACCCTCTGGGGCCAACGTCCTGACTTTC.

This clonotype was seen a handful of times. The CDR3 DNA reads TGTGCCAGCAGTGAAAGGTGGGACAGGGCTTACGAGCAGTACTTC. Protein sequence: CASSERWDRAYEQYF. The chain links TRBV6-1 to TRBJ2-7; 9 bases are a match to TRBD1. Germline V gene lookup returns CDR1 MNHNS and CDR2 SASEGT. The CDR3 extends over 15 amino acids. V shed 2 bases, J shed 4 bases, and the junction held 6 bases outside the gene matches.

This clonotype showed up just a few times. The V gene is TRBV6-2 or TRBV6-3, the J gene TRBJ2-1, with a possible D match to TRBD1 (6 bases). Germline V gives CDR1 MNHEY, CDR2 SVGEGT. CDR3 size: 15 residues. V shed 5 bases and J shed 4 bases, with 15 bases lying between them. The CDR3 nucleotides are TGTGCCAGCAGTCGATCCTGGCAGGGGTACAATGAGCAGTTCTTC. Translating it yields CASSRSWQGYNEQFF.

This chain uses TRBV6-1 with TRBJ2-7; a weak D match, TRBD1 (6 bases). The CDR3 sequence is 16 residues long. Trimming cost V 5 bases and J 2 bases, with 19 bases left between them. Germline CDR1 is MNHNS and CDR2 is SASEGT. CDR3 in amino acids: CASSPPVTGRTYEQYF. DNA for the CDR3: TGTGCCAGCAGTCCCCCCGTCACAGGGCGTACCTACGAGCAGTACTTC.

This clonotype has at least ten counts. The chain couples TRBV30 to TRBJ1-1; D is possibly TRBD1 (6 bases). V was trimmed by 4 bases and J by 1 base, leaving 13 bases between them. Germline lookup yields CDR1 GTSNPN and CDR2 SVGIG (reference sequence). The CDR3 is 14 amino acids. The CDR3 here is CAWNPGAGNTEAFF. Written as DNA, the CDR3 is TGTGCCTGGAACCCAGGGGCAGGGAACACTGAAGCTTTCTTT.